This T cell receptor (beta chain) comes out of a study of T cell responses to AZD1222 COVID-19 vaccine. Whole-study findings and limits: Donors were largely white British and mainly female; clonal diversity was possibly underestimated.

A note on this clone: The antigen is unknown.

Profiled with immunoSEQ multiplex PCR; TCRdb holds only in-frame clones, not every one. The table lists tens of thousands of clones, roughly nine tenths of them singletons. V dropped 3 bases and J dropped 1; count of bases not matched to a gene: 5. Germline V lookup: CDR1 SGHRS, CDR2 YFSETQ. The CDR3 spans 16 residues. The material sequenced was peripheral blood, taken on day 0 of AZD1222 vaccination. This sequence was found in an adult in good health. The genes are TRBV5-1 and TRBJ1-3, with 9 bases aligning to TRBD1. This chain's CDR3 is CASSWGQGFSGNTIYF. The DNA for the CDR3 is TGCGCCAGCAGCTGGGGACAGGGATTTTCTGGAAACACCATATATTTT.